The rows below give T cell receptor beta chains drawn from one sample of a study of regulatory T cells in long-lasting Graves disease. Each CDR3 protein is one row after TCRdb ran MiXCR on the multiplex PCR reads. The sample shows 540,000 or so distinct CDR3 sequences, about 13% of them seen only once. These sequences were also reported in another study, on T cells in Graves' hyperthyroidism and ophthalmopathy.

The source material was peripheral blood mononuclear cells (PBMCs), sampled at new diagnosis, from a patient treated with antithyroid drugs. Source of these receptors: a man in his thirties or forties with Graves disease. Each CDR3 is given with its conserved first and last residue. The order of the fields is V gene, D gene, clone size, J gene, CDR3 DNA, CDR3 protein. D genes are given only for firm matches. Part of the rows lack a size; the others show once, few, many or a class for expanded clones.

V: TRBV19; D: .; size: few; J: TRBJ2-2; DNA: TGTGCCAGTCGTTGGGGTACCGGGGAGCTGTTTTTT; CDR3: CASRWGTGELFF
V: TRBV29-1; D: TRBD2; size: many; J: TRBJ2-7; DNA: TGCAGCGTTGAAGGCAGCGGGACCAGAACCCACGAGCAGTACTTC; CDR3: CSVEGSGTRTHEQYF
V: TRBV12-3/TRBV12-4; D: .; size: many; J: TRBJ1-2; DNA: TGTGCCAGCAGCACCCCCTCACCGGCCGCTAACTATGGCTACACCTTC; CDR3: CASSTPSPAANYGYTF
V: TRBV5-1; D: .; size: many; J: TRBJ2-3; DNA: TGCGCCAGCAGCGATCGCACCGGCCCAGATACGCAGTATTTT; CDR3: CASSDRTGPDTQYF
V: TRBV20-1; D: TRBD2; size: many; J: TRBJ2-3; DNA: TGCAGTGCTCGTCTACTAGCGGGACTCACAGATACGCAGTATTTT; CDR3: CSARLLAGLTDTQYF
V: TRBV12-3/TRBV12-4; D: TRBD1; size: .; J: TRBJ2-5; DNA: TGTGCCAGCATCCAGTCCGGGACAGGGGATCCGAAGACCCAGTACTTC; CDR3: CASIQSGTGDPKTQYF
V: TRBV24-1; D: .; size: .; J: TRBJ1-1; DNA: TGTGCCACCAGTGATGAAACCCTAGGAGGTGAAGCTTTCTTT; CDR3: CATSDETLGGEAFF
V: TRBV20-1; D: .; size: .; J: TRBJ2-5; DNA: TGCAGTGCCCCTAAGGGCGGGGCCGGAGGGGAGACCCAGTACTTC; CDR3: CSAPKGGAGGETQYF
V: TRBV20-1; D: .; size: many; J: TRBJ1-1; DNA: TGCAGTGCGCTACAGGGACGGATTACTGAAGCTTTCTTT; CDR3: CSALQGRITEAFF
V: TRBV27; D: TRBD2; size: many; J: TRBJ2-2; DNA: TGTGCCAGCAGTCCGGGACTAGCGGTACGCACCGGGGAGCTGTTTTTT; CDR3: CASSPGLAVRTGELFF
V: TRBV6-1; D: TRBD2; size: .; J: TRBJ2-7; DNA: TGTGTCAGCAGATTAGCCGGGACTAGAGGAAACGAGCAGTACTTC; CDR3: CVSRLAGTRGNEQYF
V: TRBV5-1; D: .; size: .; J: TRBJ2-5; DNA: TGCGCCAGCAGTCTGGGACGGCAAAAAGAGACCCAGTACTTC; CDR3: CASSLGRQKETQYF
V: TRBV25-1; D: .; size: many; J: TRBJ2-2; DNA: TGTGCCAGCAGCGGTACGATGGACACCGGGGAGCTGTTTTTT; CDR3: CASSGTMDTGELFF
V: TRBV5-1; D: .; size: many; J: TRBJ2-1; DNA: TGCGCCAGCAGCTTGTCGGCGAGCTCCTACAATGAGCAGTTCTTC; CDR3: CASSLSASSYNEQFF
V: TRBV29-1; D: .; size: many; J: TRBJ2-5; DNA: TGCAGCTGTAACCGGGGGTCACAAGAGACCCAGTACTTC; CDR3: CSCNRGSQETQYF
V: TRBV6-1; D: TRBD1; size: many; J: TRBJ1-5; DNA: TGTGCCAGCAGCGCGGACAGGGCGAGCAATCAGCCCCAGCATTTT; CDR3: CASSADRASNQPQHF